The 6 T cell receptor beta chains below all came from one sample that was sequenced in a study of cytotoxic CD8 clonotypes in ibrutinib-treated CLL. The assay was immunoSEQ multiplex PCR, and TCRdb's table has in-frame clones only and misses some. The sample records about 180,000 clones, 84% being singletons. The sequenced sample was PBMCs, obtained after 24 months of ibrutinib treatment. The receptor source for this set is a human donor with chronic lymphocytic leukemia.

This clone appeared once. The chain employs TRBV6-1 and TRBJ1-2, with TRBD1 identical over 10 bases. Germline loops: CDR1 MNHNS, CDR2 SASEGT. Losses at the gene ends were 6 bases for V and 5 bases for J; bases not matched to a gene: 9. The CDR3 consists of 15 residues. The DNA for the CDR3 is TGTGCCAGCAGATTAGCCGGGACAGGGGTTTATGGCTACACCTTC. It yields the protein CASRLAGTGVYGYTF.

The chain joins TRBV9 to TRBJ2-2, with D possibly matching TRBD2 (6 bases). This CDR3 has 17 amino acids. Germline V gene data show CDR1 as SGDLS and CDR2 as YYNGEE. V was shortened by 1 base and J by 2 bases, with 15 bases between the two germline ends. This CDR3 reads CASSVPETGENTGELFF. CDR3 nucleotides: TGTGCCAGCAGCGTACCGGAAACGGGAGAAAACACCGGGGAGCTGTTTTTT.

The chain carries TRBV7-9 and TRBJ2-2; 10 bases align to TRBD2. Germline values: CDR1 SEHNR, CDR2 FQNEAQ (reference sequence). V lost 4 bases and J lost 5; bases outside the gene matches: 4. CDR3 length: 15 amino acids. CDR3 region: CASSSGLAVTGELFF. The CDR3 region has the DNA TGTGCCAGCAGCTCAGGACTAGCGGTTACCGGGGAGCTGTTTTTT.

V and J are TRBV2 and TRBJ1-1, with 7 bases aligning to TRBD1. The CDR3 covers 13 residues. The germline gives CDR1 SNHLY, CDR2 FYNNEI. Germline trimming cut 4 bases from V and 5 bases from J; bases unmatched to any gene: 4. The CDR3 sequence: CASSAQGDTEAFF. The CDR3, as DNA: TGTGCCAGCAGTGCGCAGGGGGATACTGAAGCTTTCTTT.

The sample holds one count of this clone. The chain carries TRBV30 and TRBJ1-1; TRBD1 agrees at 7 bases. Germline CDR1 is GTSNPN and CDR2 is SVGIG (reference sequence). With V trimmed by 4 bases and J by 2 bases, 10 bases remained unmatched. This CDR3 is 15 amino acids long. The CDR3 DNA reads TGTGCCTGGACCTACCTCCGGGACAGTAACACTGAAGCTTTCTTT. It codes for CAWTYLRDSNTEAFF.

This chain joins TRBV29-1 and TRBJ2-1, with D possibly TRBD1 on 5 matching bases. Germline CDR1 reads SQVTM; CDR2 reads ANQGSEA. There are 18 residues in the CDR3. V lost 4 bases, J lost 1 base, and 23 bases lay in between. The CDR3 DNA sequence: TGCAGCGTTGCTAAGGGCCTGAGGAAAGCAGGGTCCTACAATGAGCAGTTCTTC. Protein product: CSVAKGLRKAGSYNEQFF.